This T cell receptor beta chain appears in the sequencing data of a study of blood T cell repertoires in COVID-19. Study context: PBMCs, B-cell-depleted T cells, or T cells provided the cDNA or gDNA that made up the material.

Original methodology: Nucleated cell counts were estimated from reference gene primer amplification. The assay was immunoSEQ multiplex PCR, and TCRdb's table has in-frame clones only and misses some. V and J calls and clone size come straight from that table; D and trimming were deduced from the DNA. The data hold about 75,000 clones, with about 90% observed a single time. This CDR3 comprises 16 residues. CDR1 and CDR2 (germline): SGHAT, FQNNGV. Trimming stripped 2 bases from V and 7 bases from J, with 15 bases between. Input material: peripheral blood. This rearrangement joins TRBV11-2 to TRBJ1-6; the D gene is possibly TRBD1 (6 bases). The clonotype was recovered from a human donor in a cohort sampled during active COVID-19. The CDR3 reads CASSLNRRGGNSPLHF. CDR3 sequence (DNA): TGTGCCAGCAGCTTAAACCGCCGTGGGGGCAATTCACCCCTCCACTTT.